These T cell receptor beta chains were read from a single sample in a study of shared clonotypes between healthy human individuals. Profiled with immunoSEQ multiplex PCR; TCRdb holds only in-frame clones, not every one. The profile shows approximately 1,500,000 clones, around 97% of them singletons. The specimen was naive CD4+ T cells sorted from blood. These receptor sequences come from a man aged 25 to 40 in good health. Each CDR3 is given with its conserved first and last residue. Fields, in order: V gene, D gene, J gene, clone size, CDR3 protein, CDR3 DNA. D genes are given only for firm matches. Size tells how often a clone was seen (once, few, many) or the class of an expanded clone, and some rows leave it out.

V: TRBV5-1
D: .
J: TRBJ2-5
size: .
CDR3: CASSLEPGPTEETQYF
DNA: TGCGCCAGCAGCTTGGAACCGGGGCCCACGGAGGAGACCCAGTACTTC

V: TRBV5-1
D: .
J: TRBJ1-5
size: .
CDR3: CASSSEHKRDRGSQPQHF
DNA: TGCGCCAGCAGCTCGGAACATAAGCGGGACCGAGGCTCACAGCCCCAGCATTTT

V: TRBV27
D: .
J: TRBJ2-7
size: .
CDR3: CASSSFRGNEQYF
DNA: TGTGCCAGCAGCTCATTTAGGGGGAACGAGCAGTACTTC

V: TRBV14
D: .
J: TRBJ2-7
size: .
CDR3: CASSQDSGVFLREQYF
DNA: TGTGCCAGCAGCCAAGATTCAGGGGTTTTTCTTCGGGAGCAGTACTTC

V: TRBV5-1
D: .
J: TRBJ1-1
size: .
CDR3: CASSLEAGFTEAFF
DNA: TGCGCCAGCAGCTTGGAGGCAGGGTTCACTGAAGCTTTCTTT

V: TRBV6-5
D: TRBD2
J: TRBJ2-7
size: .
CDR3: CASSFSGRASYEQYF
DNA: TGTGCCAGCAGCTTTAGCGGGAGGGCCTCCTACGAGCAGTACTTC

V: TRBV27
D: .
J: TRBJ2-7
size: .
CDR3: CASSLSGTDSYEQYF
DNA: TGTGCCAGCAGTTTATCCGGGACGGATTCCTACGAGCAGTACTTC

V: TRBV6-5
D: TRBD2
J: TRBJ2-2
size: .
CDR3: CASKGGLVGAGELFF
DNA: TGTGCCAGTAAAGGTGGACTAGTGGGCGCCGGGGAGCTGTTTTTT

V: TRBV6-5
D: TRBD1
J: TRBJ1-2
size: .
CDR3: CASSWTGSNYGYTF
DNA: TGTGCCAGCAGTTGGACAGGCTCCAACTATGGCTACACCTTC

V: TRBV15
D: .
J: TRBJ2-1
size: .
CDR3: CATSSGTYNEQFF
DNA: TGTGCCACCAGCAGCGGAACCTACAATGAGCAGTTCTTC

V: TRBV7-9
D: .
J: TRBJ2-7
size: .
CDR3: CASSSLSQYEQYF
DNA: TGTGCCAGCAGCTCCCTCTCTCAGTACGAGCAGTACTTC

V: TRBV10-2
D: .
J: TRBJ2-4
size: .
CDR3: CASSHPSSKNIQYF
DNA: TGCGCCAGCAGTCACCCTAGCTCCAAAAACATTCAGTACTTC

V: TRBV28
D: .
J: TRBJ2-7
size: .
CDR3: CASNKLRGIPYEQYF
DNA: TGTGCCAGCAACAAGCTGCGGGGAATTCCCTACGAGCAGTACTTC

V: TRBV19
D: TRBD1
J: TRBJ2-1
size: .
CDR3: CASSTGGQGDNEQFF
DNA: TGTGCCAGTAGCACCGGTGGACAGGGAGACAATGAGCAGTTCTTC

V: TRBV28
D: TRBD2
J: TRBJ2-3
size: .
CDR3: CASSLNLADPTDTQYF
DNA: TGTGCCAGCAGTTTAAACCTAGCGGACCCCACAGATACGCAGTATTTT

V: TRBV25-1
D: .
J: TRBJ2-7
size: .
CDR3: CASRTGAFDEQYF
DNA: TGTGCCAGCAGGACCGGTGCGTTCGACGAGCAGTACTTC

V: TRBV18
D: .
J: TRBJ2-7
size: .
CDR3: CASSPPAAGTMAEQYF
DNA: TGTGCCAGCTCACCACCGGCAGCCGGGACGATGGCCGAGCAGTACTTC

V: TRBV9
D: .
J: TRBJ2-7
size: .
CDR3: CASSVSPSTYEQYF
DNA: TGTGCCAGCAGCGTAAGTCCTAGTACCTACGAGCAGTACTTC

V: TRBV10-3
D: TRBD1
J: TRBJ1-2
size: .
CDR3: CAMGTGYGYTF
DNA: TGTGCCATGGGGACAGGCTATGGCTACACCTTC

V: TRBV6-5
D: TRBD1
J: TRBJ1-3
size: .
CDR3: CASRATGLMGNTIYF
DNA: TGTGCCAGCAGGGCGACAGGGTTAATGGGAAACACCATATATTTT

V: TRBV18
D: .
J: TRBJ2-2
size: .
CDR3: CASSPQTAPNTGELFF
DNA: TGTGCCAGCTCACCACAGACGGCTCCGAACACCGGGGAGCTGTTTTTT

V: TRBV28
D: .
J: TRBJ1-1
size: .
CDR3: CASSLQGRGNTEAFF
DNA: TGTGCCAGCAGTTTACAGGGGCGAGGGAACACTGAAGCTTTCTTT

V: TRBV5-1
D: .
J: TRBJ2-7
size: .
CDR3: CASSGGNDLGGPQSDEQYF
DNA: TGCGCCAGCAGCGGGGGGAACGATTTAGGGGGCCCCCAATCCGACGAGCAGTACTTC

V: TRBV10-3
D: .
J: TRBJ2-1
size: .
CDR3: CATRRGGNEQFF
DNA: TGTGCCACCAGGCGAGGGGGAAATGAGCAGTTCTTC

V: TRBV28
D: .
J: TRBJ2-7
size: once
CDR3: CASGPGTPYEQYF
DNA: TGTGCCAGCGGTCCGGGGACACCATACGAGCAGTACTTC

V: TRBV15
D: TRBD1
J: TRBJ2-4
size: .
CDR3: CATSKISGQGNIQYF
DNA: TGTGCCACCAGCAAGATCTCAGGACAGGGGAACATTCAGTACTTC

V: TRBV4-3
D: .
J: TRBJ1-4
size: .
CDR3: CASSQEGRRSTNEKLFF
DNA: TGCGCCAGCAGCCAAGAAGGCAGGAGATCAACTAATGAAAAACTGTTTTTT

V: TRBV10-3
D: .
J: TRBJ1-5
size: .
CDR3: CAISGTGSNQPQHF
DNA: TGTGCCATCAGTGGAACAGGGAGCAATCAGCCCCAGCATTTT

V: TRBV5-1
D: .
J: TRBJ2-3
size: .
CDR3: CASSNAGHPTDTQYF
DNA: TGCGCCAGCAGTAACGCGGGACACCCCACAGATACGCAGTATTTT

V: TRBV11-3
D: .
J: TRBJ2-3
size: .
CDR3: CASTGLGGGSSTDTQYF
DNA: TGTGCCAGCACTGGGCTGGGGGGTGGATCTAGCACAGATACGCAGTATTTT

V: TRBV27
D: TRBD1
J: TRBJ2-7
size: .
CDR3: CASSFSGGPSYEQYF
DNA: TGTGCCAGCAGTTTTTCAGGGGGCCCCTCCTACGAGCAGTACTTC

V: TRBV19
D: .
J: TRBJ2-2
size: .
CDR3: CASSIYRNTGELFF
DNA: TGTGCCAGTAGTATCTACAGAAACACCGGGGAGCTGTTTTTT

V: TRBV10-3
D: .
J: TRBJ2-5
size: .
CDR3: CAISSGRETQYF
DNA: TGTGCCATCAGTAGCGGGCGAGAGACCCAGTACTTC

V: TRBV7-2
D: .
J: TRBJ2-7
size: .
CDR3: CASSLRTASYEQYF
DNA: TGTGCCAGCAGCTTGAGGACAGCCTCCTACGAGCAGTACTTC

V: TRBV5-1
D: .
J: TRBJ1-1
size: .
CDR3: CASSLDTDLNTEAFF
DNA: TGCGCCAGCAGCTTGGATACAGATCTGAACACTGAAGCTTTCTTT

V: TRBV10-1
D: .
J: TRBJ2-7
size: .
CDR3: CASSESLVHEQYF
DNA: TGCGCCAGCAGTGAGTCTCTAGTTCACGAGCAGTACTTC

V: TRBV10-3
D: TRBD2
J: TRBJ2-4
size: .
CDR3: CAISGTSGGERAKNIQYF
DNA: TGTGCCATCAGTGGGACTAGCGGGGGGGAGAGAGCCAAAAACATTCAGTACTTC

V: TRBV27
D: .
J: TRBJ1-3
size: .
CDR3: CASSPQGRSSGNTIYF
DNA: TGTGCCAGCAGTCCTCAGGGCCGAAGCTCTGGAAACACCATATATTTT

V: TRBV2
D: .
J: TRBJ1-5
size: .
CDR3: CASSELWGRDQPQHF
DNA: TGTGCCAGCAGTGAACTGTGGGGGCGGGATCAGCCCCAGCATTTT

V: TRBV7-2
D: TRBD1
J: TRBJ2-1
size: .
CDR3: CASSSSSRGQGEQFF
DNA: TGTGCCAGCAGCTCCTCCTCTAGGGGGCAGGGTGAGCAGTTCTTC

V: TRBV7-6
D: .
J: TRBJ2-3
size: .
CDR3: CASSLGAGGLTDTQYF
DNA: TGTGCCAGCAGCTTAGGGGCGGGTGGACTCACAGATACGCAGTATTTT

V: TRBV29-1
D: .
J: TRBJ2-3
size: .
CDR3: CSVPWWSSDTQYF
DNA: TGCAGCGTCCCTTGGTGGTCGTCAGATACGCAGTATTTT

V: TRBV14
D: .
J: TRBJ2-3
size: .
CDR3: CASSQVSGVFTDTQYF
DNA: TGTGCCAGCAGCCAAGTATCGGGAGTATTCACAGATACGCAGTATTTT

V: TRBV20-1
D: .
J: TRBJ2-1
size: once
CDR3: CSANRNEQFF
DNA: TGCAGTGCTAACAGAAATGAGCAGTTCTTC

V: TRBV29-1
D: .
J: TRBJ2-5
size: .
CDR3: CSGLLAGETQYF
DNA: TGCAGCGGTCTCCTAGCAGGGGAGACCCAGTACTTC

V: TRBV10-3
D: TRBD2
J: TRBJ2-7
size: .
CDR3: CAIREAGGFSYEQYF
DNA: TGTGCCATCAGGGAAGCGGGAGGGTTTTCCTACGAGCAGTACTTC

V: TRBV7-9
D: .
J: TRBJ2-7
size: many
CDR3: CASSPNTYEQYF
DNA: TGTGCCAGCAGCCCCAACACCTACGAGCAGTACTTC

V: TRBV14
D: TRBD2
J: TRBJ2-1
size: .
CDR3: CASSQLAGDYNEQFF
DNA: TGTGCCAGCAGCCAGTTAGCGGGAGACTACAATGAGCAGTTCTTC